This T cell receptor (beta chain) was sequenced in a study of blood T cell repertoires in COVID-19. The CDR3 contains 13 residues. Per germline, CDR1 LNHDA and CDR2 SQIVND (reference sequence). Unmatched junction bases numbered 7, after V lost 7 bases and J lost 7 bases. The assay was immunoSEQ multiplex PCR, and TCRdb's table has in-frame clones only and misses some. The repertoire holds a few hundred thousand clones, with approximately 80% as singletons. This chain connects TRBV19 to TRBJ1-5; 7 bases fit TRBD1. The sample comprised peripheral blood. The clonotype comes from a woman in her late teens or twenties with acute or convalescent COVID-19. As DNA, the CDR3 is TGTGCCAGTAAAGACAGGGCTAGACAGCCCCAGCATTTT. It codes for CASKDRARQPQHF.